Following are 17 T cell receptor beta chains from one sample sequenced in a study of T cells in Graves' hyperthyroidism and ophthalmopathy. Amplified regions were TCR beta CDR3 sequences from RNA transcripts. The study used the HTBI primer set for a first-round RT-PCR of the TCR CDR3. TCRdb ran MiXCR on the multiplex PCR reads and lists one entry per CDR3 protein. The data hold roughly 500,000 distinct CDR3 sequences, with 40% to 50% observed a single time. The sample was peripheral blood or thyroid tissue (not recorded which). These receptors were collected from an adult woman with Graves' disease, either hyperthyroidism or ophthalmopathy (not recorded which).

This clonotype was recorded at least ten times. The gene calls are TRBV5-1 and TRBJ1-6; 10 bases align to TRBD1. CDR1 SGHRS and CDR2 YFSETQ come from the germline V gene. V was clipped by 0 bases and J by 8 bases; unmatched bases: 5. The CDR3 length is 16 residues. The CDR3 bases are TGCGCCAGCAGCTTGGAGGGACAGGGGTTAGATTCACCCCTCCACTTT. Translation gives CASSLEGQGLDSPLHF. Supplemented by reference TRBV5-1 and TRBJ1-6, the full variable domain reads KAGVTQTPRYLIKTRGQQVTLSCSPISGHRSVSWYQQTPGQGLQFLFEYFSETQRNKGNFPGRFSGRQFSNSRSEMNVSTLELGDSALYLCASSLEGQGLDSPLHFGNGTRLTVT.

The gene calls are TRBV7-9 and TRBJ2-2; D possibly corresponds to TRBD1 (5 bases). Germline V gene data show CDR1 as SEHNR and CDR2 as FQNEAQ (reference sequence). The length of the CDR3 is 15 residues. Trimming stripped 1 base from V and 4 bases from J, with 10 bases between. The CDR3 reads CASSLVGLGTGELFF. CDR3 sequence (DNA): TGTGCCAGCAGCTTAGTGGGGCTGGGCACCGGGGAGCTGTTTTTT.

This clonotype was observed many times. The V gene is TRBV10-3, the J gene TRBJ1-1, with TRBD1 matching 9 bases. Germline V lookup: CDR1 ENHRY, CDR2 SYGVKD. V trimming: 6 bases; J trimming: 2 bases; junction bases outside the gene matches: 10. This CDR3 spans 16 amino acids. The CDR3 spells CAIRPGQGGFNTEAFF. CDR3 nucleotides: TGTGCCATCAGACCGGGACAGGGCGGTTTCAACACTGAAGCTTTCTTT.

The rearrangement links TRBV2 to TRBJ2-2; D gene unclear. V lost 3 bases, J lost 5 bases, and 16 bases lay in between. The CDR3 covers 16 residues. Germline values: CDR1 SNHLY, CDR2 FYNNEI. The CDR3 coding sequence is TGTGCCAGCAGTGACGGGCAAACTACTCCGACCGGGGAGCTGTTTTTT. Its translation: CASSDGQTTPTGELFF. The variable domain in full, completed from reference TRBV2 and TRBJ2-2, reads EPEVTQTPSHQVTQMGQEVILRCVPISNHLYFYWYRQILGQKVEFLVSFYNNEISEKSEIFDDQFSVERPDGSNFTLKIRSTKLEDSAMYFCASSDGQTTPTGELFFGEGSRLTVL.

This clonotype was observed once. This chain connects TRBV11-2 to TRBJ2-1; TRBD1 agrees at 7 bases. Germline trimming cut 5 bases from V and 6 bases from J; bases unmatched to any gene: 13. From germline, CDR1 is SGHAT and CDR2 FQNNGV. The CDR3 is made up of 16 amino acids. This chain's CDR3 is CASSVWGQSTVNEQFF. CDR3 in DNA: TGTGCCAGCAGCGTATGGGGACAGTCGACGGTCAATGAGCAGTTCTTC.

The rearrangement links TRBV20-1 to TRBJ1-2, with D maybe TRBD1 (6 bases). Trimming took 6 bases from V and 8 from J, leaving 19 bases between them. Germline V gives CDR1 DFQATT, CDR2 SNEGSKA (reference sequence). This CDR3 region has 13 residues. CDR3 DNA: TGCAGTGCCGCACAGGGATCGGTGCGGGGCTACACCTTC. Translation gives CSAAQGSVRGYTF.

Concerning this clonotype: A read error may be the cause here, since a much bigger clone is one base away. The chain uses TRBV7-3 and TRBJ2-2; weak D call: TRBD1 (6 bases). This CDR3 is built from 15 residues. Trimming cost V 4 bases and J 0 bases, with 9 bases left between them. Germline CDR1 reads SGHTA; CDR2 reads FQGTGA. The CDR3 loop is CASSSGQTNTGELFF. The CDR3 DNA follows: TGTGCCAGCAGCTCCGGACAGACGAACACCGGGGAGCTGTTTTTT.

The rearrangement joins TRBV7-8 to TRBJ2-5, with D tentatively TRBD1 or TRBD2 (5 bases each). The germline V gene encodes CDR1 SGHVS and CDR2 FQNEAQ. The CDR3 consists of 16 residues. V was shortened by 1 base and J by 2 bases, with 14 bases between the two germline ends. The CDR3 DNA follows: TGTGCCAGCAGCTTAGTAGGGGAGCGGACGCAAGAGACCCAGTACTTC. Protein sequence: CASSLVGERTQETQYF.

This CDR3 reads CSAVQLNTEAFF. The CDR3 DNA reads as TGCAGTGCTGTACAGCTTAACACTGAAGCTTTCTTT. The chain couples TRBV20-1 to TRBJ1-1; D call uncertain. The germline V gene encodes CDR1 DFQATT and CDR2 SNEGSKA (reference sequence). This CDR3 has 12 residues. Trimming stripped 5 bases from V and 2 bases from J, with 9 bases between.

Concerning this clonotype itself: A read error may be the cause here, since a much bigger clone is one base away. The chain carries TRBV7-3 and TRBJ2-2, with TRBD2 as a possible D gene (5 bases). CDR3 length equals 13 residues. The V and J ends lost 5 bases and 5 bases respectively, with 9 bases between them. The germline V gene encodes CDR1 SGHTA and CDR2 FQGTGA. CDR3 DNA: TGTGCCAGCAGCATGGGAGAAACCGGGGAGCTGTTTTTT. Translating it yields CASSMGETGELFF. Using reference TRBV7-3 and TRBJ2-2 for the parts outside the CDR3, the full variable domain is GAGVSQTPSNKVTEKGKYVELRCDPISGHTALYWYRQSLGQGPEFLIYFQGTGAADDSGLPNDRFFAVRPEGSVSTLKIQRTERGDSAVYLCASSMGETGELFFGEGSRLTVL.

The chain uses TRBV2 and TRBJ2-5; D is uncertain. CDR3 length: 13 amino acids. Germline V CDR1 and CDR2: SNHLY, FYNNEI. Trimming pared 6 bases from V and 3 bases from J, leaving 11 bases between. CDR3 nucleotides: TGTGCCAGCAGACCTGACCGGGAAGAGACCCAGTACTTC. This sequence encodes CASRPDREETQYF.

This clonotype has ten or more counts. The chain couples TRBV5-1 to TRBJ2-7, with 9 bases lining up with TRBD1. J lost 3 bases, V lost 4 bases, and 11 bases had no gene match. CDR3 length equals 16 residues. From germline, CDR1 is SGHRS and CDR2 YFSETQ. This CDR3 is CASSGGRDRDLYEQYF. The CDR3 coding sequence is TGCGCCAGCAGCGGAGGCCGGGACAGGGACCTCTACGAGCAGTACTTC.

The V and J genes are TRBV9 and TRBJ1-2; D perhaps matches TRBD1 (6 bases). Trimming shortened V by 4 bases and J by 12 bases, and 22 bases separated the two germline ends. The CDR3 spans 14 residues. Germline V gene sequence: CDR1 SGDLS, CDR2 YYNGEE. Here the CDR3 DNA reads TGTGCCAGCAGCCCGGAATGGGGGCAACAAGGCAACACCTTC. Its protein is CASSPEWGQQGNTF.

V gene TRBV7-9 combines with J gene TRBJ2-2; D is possibly TRBD2 (7 bases). V lost 2 bases and J 5 bases, leaving 15 bases between the germline ends. This CDR3 comprises 16 residues. Germline lookup yields CDR1 SEHNR and CDR2 FQNEAQ (reference sequence). The CDR3 region is CASSLPWEGETGELFF. CDR3 in DNA: TGTGCCAGCAGCTTACCCTGGGAGGGGGAGACCGGGGAGCTGTTTTTT.

The V call is TRBV7-8, the J call TRBJ2-5; the D call may be TRBD1 or TRBD2 (5 bases each). The CDR3 spans 10 residues. The germline V gene has CDR1 SGHVS and CDR2 FQNEAQ. The V and J ends lost 10 bases and 9 bases respectively, with 12 bases between them. The CDR3 protein is CATRMGAQYF. The CDR3 DNA is TGTGCCACGCGAATGGGGGCCCAGTACTTC.

Ten or more counts support this clonotype. One junction end does not reproduce the germline sequence, and a read error may be involved. The genes are TRBV7-9 and TRBJ2-5; D gene ambiguous. The CDR3 covers 13 residues. Germline V CDR1 and CDR2: SEHNR, FQNEAQ (reference sequence). Here the CDR3 DNA reads TGCGCCAGCAGCCTACTGTGGGGAGAGACCCAGTACTTC. It codes for CASSLLWGETQYF. The full variable domain, its missing parts supplied by reference TRBV7-9 and TRBJ2-5, is DTGVSQNPRHKITKRGQNVTFRCDPISEHNRLYWYRQTLGQGPEFLTYFQNEAQLEKSRLLSDRFSAERPKGSFSTLEIQRTEQGDSAMYLCASSLLWGETQYFGPGTRLLVL.

This clonotype was detected ten times or more. J is TRBJ1-4 and V is TRBV29-1, with D possibly TRBD1 on 6 matching bases. This CDR3 contains 14 residues. V dropped 2 bases and J dropped 7 bases, with 14 bases sitting between them. Germline V CDR1 and CDR2: SQVTM, ANQGSEA. In nucleotides, the CDR3 is TGCAGCGTTGAAAGTGGGGGGGCAGGTGAAAAACTGTTTTTT. It is translated as CSVESGGAGEKLFF.